This paragraph reports one T cell receptor (beta chain). The sample is drawn from a study of blood T cell repertoires in COVID-19. Authors' methods: The authors estimated nucleated cell counts from reference gene primer amplification. The table came from immunoSEQ multiplex PCR; TCRdb's copy has only in-frame clones and leaves some out. V, J and clone size derive from that table, while D and trimming were established from the DNA sequence. Of 300,000 or so clones in the sample, more than 75% were seen once. The germline gives CDR1 MGHRA, CDR2 YSYEKL. Germline trimming cut 1 base from V and 0 bases from J; bases unmatched to any gene: 2. The CDR3 runs 16 residues.

The chain links TRBV4-1 to TRBJ1-1; 10 nucleotides match TRBD1. The receptor was isolated from a woman between 18 and 29 years old who had recovered from COVID-19. The source material was PBMCs or T cells enriched from blood (not recorded which). CDR3 amino acids: CASSQGQGAMNTEAFF. Here the CDR3 DNA reads TGCGCCAGCAGCCAAGGACAGGGGGCGATGAACACTGAAGCTTTCTTT.